The entry below gives a single TCR beta chain sequence along with its context. Authors' methods: For nucleated cells, counts were estimated from reference gene primer amplification. Measured with immunoSEQ multiplex PCR; TCRdb has only the in-frame clones, and not every one. V and J calls and clone size are copied from that table; D and trimming were computed from the DNA. The repertoire consists of about 37,000 clones, with around 90% occurring once and the leading ten covering roughly 9.8%. This record comes from a study of blood T cell repertoires in COVID-19. For the study at large: COVID-19 samples from acute and convalescent phases originated in the United States, Italy and Spain. Nucleic acid was either cDNA or gDNA, and it came from T cells, B-cell-depleted T cells, or PBMCs.

The V end was cut by 2 bases, the J end by 0 bases, with 22 bases between. CDR3 size: 18 residues. The germline CDR1 and CDR2 sequences are SQVTM and ANQGSEA. This rearrangement joins TRBV29-1 to TRBJ1-1; D gene unclear. The sample comprised peripheral blood. The TCR originated in a human donor in a cohort sampled during active COVID-19. Here the CDR3 reads CSVEWTPQVGWLNTEAFF. The DNA for the CDR3 is TGCAGCGTTGAATGGACTCCTCAGGTGGGTTGGTTGAACACTGAAGCTTTCTTT.